The clone carrying this T cell receptor (beta chain) was found once. The record originates from a study of blood T cell repertoires in COVID-19. This CDR3 spans 15 amino acids. In germline, CDR1 is MNHEY, CDR2 SMNVEV (reference sequence). The V end was cut by 3 bases, the J end by 5 bases, with 13 bases between. Per the original methods: The assay estimated nucleated cells by amplifying reference gene primers. The assay was immunoSEQ multiplex PCR, and TCRdb's table has in-frame clones only and misses some. Clonal size and the V and J genes are those of that table, whereas D and trimming came from the DNA. Of around 200,000 clones in the sample, around 79% were seen once.

The material sequenced was peripheral blood. This receptor was obtained from a man in his forties or fifties who had recovered from COVID-19. V is TRBV27 and J is TRBJ2-2, with D perhaps matching TRBD2 (5 bases). This chain's CDR3 is CASSLAGRGTGELFF. The CDR3 coding sequence is TGTGCCAGCAGTTTGGCCGGGCGCGGGACCGGGGAGCTGTTTTTT.